This TCR beta chain was sequenced during a study of T cells in Graves' hyperthyroidism and ophthalmopathy. Study-level information: Peripheral blood was secured at the point of initial diagnosis, before any treatment.

CDR3 length equals 18 residues. Germline lookup yields CDR1 SGHVS and CDR2 FNYEAQ. After removal of 5 bases from V and 0 bases from J, the junction contained 13 bases not matched to a gene. RNA transcripts gave rise to amplified TCR beta CDR3 regions. HTBI primers were used for first-round RT-PCR of the TCR CDR3. TCRdb redid the calling of the multiplex PCR reads with MiXCR, one entry per CDR3 protein. The sample lists 300,000 to 450,000 distinct CDR3 sequences; roughly 15% were seen once. The table lists this clonotype with many counts. What it binds is not known. Findings of the study overall: Ophthalmopathy was identified by the model a median 6.5 months ahead of onset.

Ophthalmopathy cases met thresholds of Clinical Activity Score at least 3, NOSPECS grade at least 4 and duration under 3 months. Based on clinical symptoms, serum thyroxine and TRAb, thyroid ultrasound and orbital computed tomography, diagnoses were reached. The sequenced material came from blood. V gene TRBV7-6 combines with J gene TRBJ1-5, with 7 bases identical to TRBD1. This receptor was taken from a woman in her twenties or thirties with Graves' ophthalmopathy. The CDR3 loop reads CASSVKGQGGYSNQPQHF. CDR3 coding DNA: TGTGCCAGCAGCGTAAAGGGGCAGGGGGGATATAGCAATCAGCCCCAGCATTTT.